The text below deals with one T cell receptor (beta chain). The target antigen is unknown. The data originate from a study of shared clonotypes between healthy human individuals. Study-level information: Plates per donor: three CD4 naive, three CD4 memory, two CD8 naive, one CD8 memory. Points from the study as a whole: Shared across a few donors were around 5% of the naive CD4 clonotypes. Among non-shared clonotypes, generation probabilities were lower than among those shared by all four donors.

All donors were healthy HIV-negative adults lacking recent acute infections or vaccinations. Using immunoSEQ multiplex PCR, the repertoire was profiled, and TCRdb retains in-frame clones only, with some absent. Among around 200,000 clones listed, approximately 95% were seen once. The CDR3 is made up of 15 amino acids. Germline values: CDR1 SGHVS, CDR2 FQNEAQ. The germline V and J ends were trimmed by 3 bases and 2 bases, with 14 bases remaining between them. The specimen was naive CD4+ T cells sorted from blood. Subset: CD45RA+ positively selected. The V call is TRBV7-8, the J call TRBJ2-7; D gene unclear. This sequence was found in a woman in her 30s in good health. Here the CDR3 DNA reads TGTGCCAGCAGCTTCGAGCTATTGGTAGCCTACGAGCAGTACTTC. As protein: CASSFELLVAYEQYF.